Below, 7 T cell receptor beta chains from the same sample are listed, as sequenced in a study of blood T cells in healthy people across ages (dated by TCRdb to between 2015 and 2017). The protocol used for the library was 5' RACE. The instrument was an Illumina HiSeq 2500. The second PCR ran for roughly 7 to 12 cycles and used a J-beta primer mix along with a sample-barcoded 5' primer. In TCRdb, the public reads were trimmed at Q25 with fastp and aligned with MiXCR, with productive beta chains retained. Records with the same CDR3 protein are collapsed into one entry carrying the most frequent genes and DNA. This sample lists over 700,000 distinct CDR3 sequences; 50% to 65% were detected once. The top ten hold 41% of the sample. Material for sequencing was blood. The receptor set was obtained from a man older than 75 in good health.

A few counts support this clonotype. The chain uses TRBV20-1 and TRBJ2-7; 7 bases fit TRBD2. CDR1 and CDR2 from the germline V gene are DFQATT and SNEGSKA (reference sequence). The junction had 9 bases not matched to a gene; V was cut back by 5 bases and J by 5 bases. This CDR3 region has 13 residues. This chain's CDR3 is CSAAGVWGDEQYF. The CDR3 region has the DNA TGCAGTGCTGCGGGAGTATGGGGAGACGAGCAGTACTTC.

The chain joins TRBV28 to TRBJ2-6; D is unresolved. Germline V gene data show CDR1 as MDHEN and CDR2 as SYDVKM. The CDR3 covers 12 residues. Deletions cut 5 bases from V and 14 bases from J, with 13 bases between. Here the CDR3 DNA reads TGTGCCAGCAGTCCCTCGACGTTACTCCTGACTTTC. Translating it yields CASSPSTLLLTF. The complete variable domain, with remaining parts taken from reference TRBV28 and TRBJ2-6, reads DVKVTQSSRYLVKRTGEKVFLECVQDMDHENMFWYRQDPGLGLRLIYFSYDVKMKEKGDIPEGYSVSREKKERFSLILESASTNQTSMYLCASSPSTLLLTFGAGSRLTVL.

This clonotype was observed a few times. The chain has TRBV6-6 and TRBJ2-7; D is undetermined. V was cut by 6 bases and J by 1 base, with 10 bases left in between. This CDR3 has 13 residues. Germline CDR1 and CDR2: MNHNY and SVGAGI (reference sequence). Written as DNA, the CDR3 is TGTGCCAGCAGAGAGACGGCTTCCTACGAGCAGTACTTC. Its translation: CASRETASYEQYF.

This clonotype showed up just once. The V and J genes are TRBV7-2 and TRBJ1-1; 7 nucleotides align to TRBD1. There are 16 residues in the CDR3. Germline V gene sequence: CDR1 SGHTA, CDR2 FQGNSA. V lost 5 bases to trimming and J lost 4 bases; unmatched junction nucleotides: 13. CDR3 region: CASSRNHLRDSTEAFF. Here the CDR3 DNA reads TGTGCCAGCAGCCGCAACCACCTCCGGGACAGCACTGAAGCTTTCTTT. The full variable domain, with the rest looked up from reference TRBV7-2 and TRBJ1-1, is GAGVSQSPSNKVTEKGKDVELRCDPISGHTALYWYRQSLGQGLEFLIYFQGNSAPDKSGLPSDRFSAERTGGSVSTLTIQRTQQEDSAVYLCASSRNHLRDSTEAFFGQGTRLTVV.

A few counts support this clonotype. The chain joins TRBV7-4 to TRBJ1-6; the D is unclear. The V end lost 5 bases, the J end lost 3 bases, and 29 bases lay between the germline ends. This CDR3 spans 21 amino acids. Germline V gives CDR1 SGHVT, CDR2 SQSDAQ. The CDR3 sequence is CASSPRPPLVESKDYNSPLHF. In DNA form, the CDR3 reads TGTGCCAGCAGCCCAAGACCCCCCCTCGTTGAGTCAAAGGACTATAATTCACCCCTCCACTTT.

The chain has TRBV6-6 and TRBJ1-4; D is unclear. V was trimmed by 9 bases and J by 0 bases, leaving 20 bases between them. The CDR3 length is 17 residues. Germline CDR1 reads MNHNY; CDR2 reads SVGAGI (reference sequence). The CDR3 region is CASRSEGILATNEKLFF. CDR3 in DNA: TGTGCCAGTAGATCGGAAGGGATTCTTGCAACTAATGAAAAACTGTTTTTT.

A note on this clonotype: Possible read error: a much larger clone is one base away. This sequence joins TRBV18 and TRBJ1-2; D might be TRBD1 (6 bases). Germline CDR1 and CDR2: KGHSH and LQKENI. Trimming took off 2 bases at V and 12 bases at J, with 13 bases between the two ends. The length of the CDR3 is 12 residues. As DNA, the CDR3 is TGTGCCAGCTCACCAGGGGATGGGGGCCACACCTTC. Protein: CASSPGDGGHTF.